This TCR beta chain was documented in a study of shared clonotypes between healthy human individuals. Broader study findings: Since donors were few, the genetic and exposure-history diversity represented was limited. Clonotype sharing among donors was expected to depend on sequencing depth.

CDR3 size: 19 residues. V was pared by 0 bases and J by 4 bases, with 24 bases between. CDR1 SGHDN and CDR2 FVKESK come from the germline V gene. Deep level was the assay's run setting. DNA from unsorted PBMC was sequenced on ten immunoSEQ deep assay plates. TCRdb keeps only in-frame clones here, not all; method: immunoSEQ multiplex PCR. The sample has about half a million clones, almost 80% seen once. This clone showed up just once. The target antigen is unknown. The V and J genes are TRBV14 and TRBJ2-5; maybe TRBD2 (6 bases). The specimen was PBMCs. This TCR was recovered from a woman aged 40-49 years in good health. Some clones in this sample may be carry-over from other donors' samples. The CDR3 DNA reads TGTGCCAGCAGCCAAGATCAGGAGGGGAAGACCCTACGGCGAGAGACCCAGTACTTC. Its translation is CASSQDQEGKTLRRETQYF.